One T cell receptor beta chain is described in this entry. This clone was seen once. This clone's antigen is unknown. Per-base quality was not reported, and no clone a single base away is much larger than it. The immunoSEQ Assay, a bias-controlled multiplex PCR, was used to amplify TCRbeta CDR3 regions from genomic DNA. In the source study's methods: The number of nucleated cells in each sample was estimated from the amplification of reference gene primers within the assay. To quantify the absolute abundance of each unique TCRbeta CDR3 rearrangement, sequence reads were collapsed and filtered. For each sample, productive Simpson clonality was calculated as the square root of Simpson's diversity index across productive rearrangements. Drawn from immuneACCESS, this table holds only the in-frame rearrangements with V and J called that TCRdb kept. Clones are partly lost; checked studies trace under half to an unresolved V gene and leave the rest unexplained. Clone size and the V and J calls come from that table; the DNA yielded D and trimming. The sample table shows around 100,000 clones, and about nine tenths are seen once. 17% of the sample lies in the top ten.

The collaborating institutions used their own protocols to collect whole blood in K2EDTA tubes. For TCRbeta analysis, collaborator samples were shipped as frozen whole blood, as isolated PBMCs, or as DNA extracted from either sample type. The data were taken from a study of blood T cell repertoires in COVID-19 (dated by TCRdb to about 2020). Describing the broader study: Samples from collaborators originated in the United States, Italy and Spain and spanned both the acute and convalescent phases of COVID-19. HLA class I and class II types, where available, came from metadata supplied by the sample provider rather than from assay-based typing. The repertoires were released in a freely available public database meant as a resource for research on the immune response to SARS-CoV-2. Deeply sampled blood TCRbeta repertoires from subjects exposed to, actively infected with, or recovered from COVID-19 were included in the dataset. Nearly every sample came with metadata listing a de-identified subject ID, COVID-19 status, age in years and sex. The prospective study material was composed of cDNA or gDNA derived from T cells, B-cell-depleted T cells, or PBMCs. The samples were drawn from two sources: the first 160 participants of the ongoing ImmuneRACE study, and 1,200 or so subjects contributed by 6 global collaborators.

Trimmed from V: 0 bases; trimmed from J: 3 bases; junction bases lacking a gene match: 9. Including cysteine and phenylalanine, the CDR3 has 19 amino acids. The entry retains the CDR3 DNA only, 57 bases that are in frame from base 1. Here is what the overall study found, with its caveats: Clinical and demographic metadata were provided uncurated, with the amount varying by source and participant.

Here the chain combines TRBV23-1 and TRBJ2-2; 11 central bases correspond to TRBD2. TRBV23-1 is classed as an ORF, of uncertain function. The sample taken for sequencing was peripheral blood. The receptor comes from a woman older than 75 in a cohort sampled during active COVID-19. The CDR3 in this case is CASSQSRRLAGPYTGELFF. The DNA is as follows: TGCGCCAGCAGTCAATCCAGGAGACTAGCGGGACCGTACACCGGGGAGCTGTTTTTT.